Listed below are T cell receptor beta chains from one sample, sequenced in a study of healthy donors' naive CD4 and CD8 T cells. TCRdb reprocessed the reads via MiXCR and lists one record per CDR3 protein. The table has 150,000 to 200,000 distinct CDR3 sequences, around 74% seen once. Sequencing input: naive CD4+ and CD8+ T cells sorted from blood, pooled from several donors. These receptors were collected from a pool of human donors in good health; the sample pools cells from several healthy donors. CDR3s include the opening cysteine and the closing phenylalanine or tryptophan. D genes are given only for firm matches. Rows may omit the clone size; those that give it use once, few, many or a size class.

v_gene	d_gene	j_gene	len	abundance	CDR3nt	CDR3aa
TRBV27	.	TRBJ2-1	13	.	TGTGCCAGCAGTCCGGGATCCCACAATGAGCAGTTCTTC	CASSPGSHNEQFF
TRBV11-2	.	TRBJ2-5	14	once	TGTGCCAGCAGCTCCAGGGGCAGAAAAGAGACCCAGTACTTC	CASSSRGRKETQYF
TRBV19	TRBD2	TRBJ2-1	15	.	TGTGCCAGTAGTATCTTAGCGGGAGGATGGAATGAGCAGTTCTTC	CASSILAGGWNEQFF
TRBV27	.	TRBJ1-5	14	.	TGTGCCAGCAGTTTAGATCGGGCGAGTCAGCCCCAGCATTTT	CASSLDRASQPQHF
TRBV5-1	.	TRBJ2-7	14	.	TGCGCCAGCAGCCCCCTATCGGACCCCTACGAGCAGTACTTC	CASSPLSDPYEQYF
TRBV29-1	.	TRBJ2-3	13	.	TGCAGCGTTGAGAACATGAGCACAGATACGCAGTATTTT	CSVENMSTDTQYF
TRBV20-1	.	TRBJ2-1	17	.	TGCAGTGCTAGATTTTATGCTAGAGGGACCTCAGGGGATGAGCAGTTCTTC	CSARFYARGTSGDEQFF
TRBV19	.	TRBJ2-1	14	.	TGTGCCAGTAGTACCTTGTGGGCGCTGGATGAGCAGTTCTTC	CASSTLWALDEQFF
TRBV6-5	.	TRBJ2-5	15	few	TGTGCCAGCAGTCCAGGGGACTATCTGTCAGTGACCCAGTACTTC	CASSPGDYLSVTQYF
TRBV10-3	TRBD1	TRBJ2-5	13	.	TGTGCCATCGGCACAGGGGGAGAAGAGACCCAGTACTTC	CAIGTGGEETQYF
TRBV5-1	TRBD1	TRBJ2-5	16	few	TGCGCCAGCAGCCCACGGCCGGGACAGGGAGGGGAGACCCAGTACTTC	CASSPRPGQGGETQYF
TRBV5-6	.	TRBJ2-6	15	few	TGTGCCAGCAGCTTGGAAACATCTGGGGCCAACGTCCTGACTTTC	CASSLETSGANVLTF
TRBV6-1	.	TRBJ2-1	10	many	TGTGCCAGCAAGGGCAATGAGCAGTTCTTC	CASKGNEQFF
TRBV19	.	TRBJ1-5	13	.	TGTGCCAGTAGGACCACGGTCAATCAGCCCCAGCATTTT	CASRTTVNQPQHF
TRBV5-5	.	TRBJ1-5	14	few	TGTGCCAGCAGCCTAGGGTTTGGGAATCAGCCCCAGCATTTT	CASSLGFGNQPQHF
TRBV6-2/TRBV6-3	.	TRBJ2-5	14	once	TGTGCCAGCAGTTACTCGATGCCTAGCGTACCTCATTCCTTC	CASSYSMPSVPHSF
TRBV29-1	.	TRBJ1-1	10	few	TGCAGCGTTTTGGGCACTGAAGCTTTCTTT	CSVLGTEAFF
TRBV29-1	.	TRBJ2-7	15	.	TGCAGCGTTGAGTCGAGCAGCGTAAGCTCCTACGAGCAGTACTTC	CSVESSSVSSYEQYF
TRBV27	.	TRBJ1-1	14	.	TGTGCCAGCAGTATCAGGGTCGATGGCACTGAAGCTTTCTTT	CASSIRVDGTEAFF
TRBV29-1	TRBD2	TRBJ2-3	14	.	TGCAGCGTAGTGGGACTAGCCGGCACAGATACGCAGTATTTT	CSVVGLAGTDTQYF
TRBV27	.	TRBJ1-6	13	.	TGTGCCAGCAGTTTATTAAATAATTCACCCCTCCACTTT	CASSLLNNSPLHF
TRBV6-6	TRBD2	TRBJ2-2	15	few	TGTGCCAGCAGGTCTAGCGGGAGGGACACCGGGGAGCTGTTTTTT	CASRSSGRDTGELFF
TRBV6-2/TRBV6-3	.	TRBJ1-2	15	.	TGTGCCAGCAGTTACTCGATCGGCCAGGGAGGCGGCTACACCTTC	CASSYSIGQGGGYTF
TRBV29-1	.	TRBJ2-3	13	.	TGCAGCGCCCGGGCCATGGGTACAGATACGCAGTATTTT	CSARAMGTDTQYF